This T cell receptor (beta chain) stems from a study of shared clonotypes between healthy human individuals. As regards this clone: Germline is not matched at one junction end, which may reflect a read error.

There are 11 residues in the CDR3. CDR1 and CDR2 from the germline V gene are DFQATT and SNEGSKA (reference sequence). Deep-level assay runs were performed. A 200 ng quantity of DNA, roughly 29,000 T cell genomes, went into the sorted-subset replicate PCRs. Profiling relied on immunoSEQ multiplex PCR, and the TCRdb table lists in-frame clones only, not all of them. This table has 100,000 to 130,000 clones, 68% appearing once. The sample consisted of memory CD8+ T cells sorted from blood. Indicated subset: CD45RO+ cells pooled with CCR7-negative TemRA cells. This rearrangement joins TRBV20-1 to TRBJ2-1; TRBD1 might be the D (6 bases). This TCR was sampled from a woman in her 30s in good health. Here the CDR3 reads CSAGTRKEGLF. In DNA, the CDR3 is TGCAGTGCTGGGACAAGAAAGGAAGGGCTCTTC.